The 25 T cell receptor beta chains below were found in one sample sequenced in a study of T cells in Graves' hyperthyroidism and ophthalmopathy. Researchers took RNA transcripts and amplified the TCR beta CDR3 regions from them. Researchers ran a first-round RT-PCR on the TCR CDR3 using the HTBI primer set. TCRdb reprocessed the multiplex PCR reads via MiXCR and lists one record per CDR3 protein. The data show about 500,000 distinct CDR3 sequences, with approximately 15% seen just once and under 20% held by the top ten. Input material: blood. Source of these receptors: a woman aged 18-29 years with Graves' hyperthyroidism.

This clonotype was seen repeatedly, ten times or more. The chain uses TRBV12-3 or TRBV12-4 and TRBJ1-1; 7 nucleotides agree with TRBD1. V lost 6 bases, J lost 5 bases, and 9 bases stayed unmatched. The CDR3 has 14 residues. The CDR3 protein is CASSPFEGATEAFF. In DNA form, the CDR3 reads TGTGCCAGCAGCCCTTTTGAGGGGGCTACTGAAGCTTTCTTT.

This clonotype was counted a few times. The CDR3 spells CASSPYSSLYEQYF. The DNA for the CDR3 is TGTGCCAGCTCACCATATAGTTCGCTCTACGAGCAGTACTTC. V usage is TRBV18 and J usage is TRBJ2-7; D not resolved. CDR1 and CDR2 from the germline V gene are KGHSH and LQKENI. The CDR3 loop spans 14 amino acids. V shed 2 bases and J shed 3 bases, with 11 bases lying between them.

This clonotype was seen a handful of times. This chain connects TRBV11-1 to TRBJ2-1, with TRBD2 identical over 7 bases. The CDR3 sequence is 16 residues long. V was clipped by 2 bases and J by 6 bases; unmatched bases: 10. CDR1 is SGHAT, CDR2 FQDESV, per germline (reference sequence). This chain's CDR3 is CASSLSPGGGPNEQFF. CDR3 DNA: TGTGCCAGCAGCTTATCTCCCGGCGGGGGTCCCAATGAGCAGTTCTTC.

The genes are TRBV30 and TRBJ1-2; D gene uncertain. The CDR3 runs to 12 residues. The germline V gene has CDR1 GTSNPN and CDR2 SVGIG (reference sequence). V gave up 2 bases and J gave up 4 bases, with 8 bases separating them. The CDR3 DNA reads as TGTGCCTGGAGTTGGGTGGGCTATGGCTACACCTTC. It yields the protein CAWSWVGYGYTF.

Turning to this clonotype: A read error may produce the germline difference seen at one junction end. The chain links TRBV7-8 to TRBJ2-3; 8 nucleotides line up with TRBD1. The CDR3 runs 16 residues. CDR1 is SGHVS, CDR2 FQNEAQ, per germline. The CDR3 region has the DNA TGTGCCAGCAGCTTAGTCGGCAGGGGGCTCACAGGTACGCAGTATTTT. Translated, it gives CASSLVGRGLTGTQYF.

This clonotype has a handful of counts. J is TRBJ1-5 and V is TRBV12-3 or TRBV12-4; D not certain. V was trimmed by 1 base and J by 1 base, leaving 11 bases between them. The CDR3 runs 16 residues. The CDR3 nucleotides read TGTGCCAGCAGTTTAGGGATAGCGCCGAGCAATCAGCCCCAGCATTTT. This encodes CASSLGIAPSNQPQHF.

On this clonotype: Germline and junction disagree at one end, which may indicate a read error. This chain connects TRBV7-2 to TRBJ2-1, with D perhaps matching TRBD2 (5 bases). This CDR3 is built from 12 residues. Germline V gene lookup returns CDR1 SGHTA and CDR2 FQGNSA. In DNA, the CDR3 is TGTGCCAGCAGCCCGGGGTGGGATGATCAGTTCTTC. Its protein product is CASSPGWDDQFF.

This clonotype was picked up many times. The J gene is TRBJ2-3, the V gene TRBV7-9; D is uncertain. The CDR3 is 12 residues long. V was shortened by 5 bases and J by 6 bases, with 9 bases between the two germline ends. Germline V gives CDR1 SEHNR, CDR2 FQNEAQ (reference sequence). CDR3 sequence reads: CASSPNIDTQYF. As DNA, the CDR3 is TGTGCCAGCAGCCCCAACATCGATACGCAGTATTTT.

This chain joins TRBV7-8 and TRBJ2-2; a possible D gene is TRBD2 (6 bases). V was cut by 1 base and J by 4 bases, with 13 bases left in between. Germline assignment: CDR1 SGHVS and CDR2 FQNEAQ. The CDR3 has 16 residues. The chain's CDR3 is CASSLGAGRITGELFF. CDR3 coding DNA: TGTGCCAGCAGCTTAGGTGCGGGACGGATCACCGGGGAGCTGTTTTTT.

J is TRBJ2-7 and V is TRBV29-1; possible D gene TRBD1, 5 bases. Germline values: CDR1 SQVTM, CDR2 ANQGSEA. This CDR3 is 14 amino acids long. Trimming removed 1 base at V and 1 base at J, with 11 bases between. The CDR3 DNA reads as TGCAGCGTTGAAGGGGGCGCGGAGTCCTACGAGCAGTACTTC. This gives the protein CSVEGGAESYEQYF.

This clonotype was counted between two and nine times. This chain joins TRBV7-2 and TRBJ2-1, with D tentatively TRBD1 (5 bases). This CDR3 has 14 amino acids. Trimming left V 8 bases short and J 2 bases short, with 13 bases between. Germline CDR1 is SGHTA and CDR2 is FQGNSA. The CDR3 protein is CASGPGHTYNEQFF. CDR3 sequence (DNA): TGTGCCAGCGGCCCAGGGCACACCTACAATGAGCAGTTCTTC.

This clonotype has at least ten counts. V is TRBV10-3 and J is TRBJ2-5, with 7 bases matching TRBD1. CDR3 length equals 15 residues. V lost 2 bases and J lost 0; bases outside the gene matches: 3. CDR1 and CDR2 from the germline V gene are ENHRY and SYGVKD. The CDR3 loop is CAISETQGHQETQYF. In nucleotides, the CDR3 is TGTGCCATCAGTGAGACACAGGGGCACCAAGAGACCCAGTACTTC.

This clonotype was recorded at least ten times. The chain employs TRBV28 and TRBJ2-7, with 11 bases identical to TRBD2. The CDR3 has 15 amino acids. Germline CDR1 reads MDHEN; CDR2 reads SYDVKM. The J segment lost 3 bases and the V segment lost 6 bases, leaving 7 bases of the junction unmatched. The CDR3 DNA reads as TGTGCCAGCAGCCGAATAGCGGGAGGGATCTACGAGCAGTACTTC. This encodes CASSRIAGGIYEQYF.

This chain connects TRBV12-3 or TRBV12-4 to TRBJ1-6; a weak D match, TRBD1 (5 bases). V was cut by 6 bases and J by 9 bases, with 21 bases left in between. This CDR3 comprises 16 residues. CDR3 nucleotide sequence: TGTGCCAGCAGCCTTGGGGGTTGGGGTAATTTTTCACCCCTCCACTTT. Translation: CASSLGGWGNFSPLHF.

In this sample, this clonotype turned up a few times. The V call is TRBV28, the J call TRBJ1-5; D call uncertain. This CDR3 has 14 amino acids. CDR1 and CDR2 from the germline V gene are MDHEN and SYDVKM. Trimming cost V 2 bases and J 3 bases, with 8 bases left between them. The CDR3 reads CASSLGWNNQPQHF. The CDR3, as DNA: TGTGCCAGCAGTTTAGGGTGGAACAATCAGCCCCAGCATTTT.

This clonotype has only a few counts. The V gene is TRBV29-1, the J gene TRBJ2-4, with D uncertain. V lost 1 base and J 9 bases, leaving 7 bases between the germline ends. Germline V gene data show CDR1 as SQVTM and CDR2 as ANQGSEA. The length of the CDR3 is 11 residues. The CDR3 nucleotides read TGCAGCGTTGAAGTAGGTGGCATTCAGTACTTC. Its protein product is CSVEVGGIQYF.

The rearrangement links TRBV6-1 to TRBJ1-6; D may be TRBD1 (5 bases). V was trimmed by 6 bases and J by 7 bases, leaving 22 bases between them. This CDR3 comprises 17 residues. Germline V lookup: CDR1 MNHNS, CDR2 SASEGT. CDR3 in amino acids: CASSETRGVRWNSPLHF. The DNA of the CDR3 is TGTGCCAGCAGCGAAACGCGGGGGGTCAGGTGGAATTCACCCCTCCACTTT.

This clonotype came up a few times. The chain has TRBV30 and TRBJ1-1, with D hard to call. Germline V lookup: CDR1 GTSNPN, CDR2 SVGIG (reference sequence). The CDR3 is 14 residues long. V gave up 8 bases and J gave up 2 bases, with 18 bases separating them. CDR3 in DNA: TGTGCCCTCGGACGGATATTTACCAACACTGAAGCTTTCTTT. This codes for CALGRIFTNTEAFF.

The chain is built from TRBV29-1 and TRBJ1-2; possible D gene TRBD1, 5 bases. The CDR3 is made up of 13 amino acids. V was trimmed by 6 bases and J by 4 bases, leaving 15 bases between them. Germline CDR1 SQVTM, CDR2 ANQGSEA. CDR3 bases: TGCAGCGTGAGACGGGACGCCGGCTATGGCTACACCTTC. Residues: CSVRRDAGYGYTF.

This clonotype occurred a few times. This chain links TRBV5-6 with TRBJ1-2; 7 nucleotides align to TRBD1. V lost 5 bases to trimming and J lost 8 bases; unmatched junction nucleotides: 3. Germline V CDR1 and CDR2: SGHDT, YYEEEE. The CDR3 spans 11 residues. The CDR3 spells CASRQGTGYTF. CDR3 sequence (DNA): TGTGCCAGCAGACAGGGGACCGGCTACACCTTC.

The chain couples TRBV4-3 to TRBJ2-3; D perhaps matches TRBD2 (5 bases). This CDR3 region has 12 residues. V was shortened by 4 bases and J by 6 bases, with 8 bases between the two germline ends. Germline V gene data show CDR1 as LGHNA and CDR2 as YSLEER. The CDR3 coding sequence is TGCGCCAGCAGCCGAGGGTGGGATACGCAGTATTTT. It encodes CASSRGWDTQYF.

The table lists this clonotype with a count of one. The V gene is TRBV29-1, the J gene TRBJ2-1, with D maybe TRBD2 (6 bases). CDR3 length equals 13 residues. V was pared by 1 base and J by 5 bases, with 9 bases between. Germline assignment: CDR1 SQVTM and CDR2 ANQGSEA. The CDR3 loop reads CSVEGTIHNEQFF. The DNA for the CDR3 is TGCAGCGTTGAAGGGACTATACACAATGAGCAGTTCTTC.

The rearrangement links TRBV10-3 to TRBJ2-5; 7 bases align to TRBD1. The CDR3 loop spans 15 amino acids. Germline V gene lookup returns CDR1 ENHRY and CDR2 SYGVKD. Germline trimming cut 6 bases from V and 5 bases from J; bases unmatched to any gene: 12. CDR3: CAIRETGARGETQYF. The CDR3 region has the DNA TGTGCCATCAGGGAAACAGGGGCCAGGGGCGAGACCCAGTACTTC.

This clonotype was observed a few times. The chain couples TRBV7-9 to TRBJ2-4; 11 positions agree with TRBD2. The CDR3 is made up of 14 amino acids. J lost 5 bases, V lost 4 bases, and 1 base had no gene match. Per the germline V gene, CDR1 is SEHNR and CDR2 is FQNEAQ (reference sequence). CDR3 sequence: CASSSGLAENIQYF. DNA for the CDR3: TGTGCCAGCAGCTCGGGACTAGCGGAAAACATTCAGTACTTC.

This clonotype has a count of ten or more. The chain recombines TRBV28 with TRBJ2-1; D perhaps matches TRBD2 (6 bases). V lost 2 bases and J 5 bases, leaving 22 bases between the germline ends. CDR1 MDHEN and CDR2 SYDVKM come from the germline V gene. The CDR3 has 18 amino acids. This CDR3 is CASSLGGAGLPGDNEQFF. The CDR3 DNA reads TGTGCCAGCAGTTTAGGTGGGGCGGGGCTCCCCGGGGACAATGAGCAGTTCTTC.